The 2 T cell receptor beta chains below all came from one sample that was sequenced in a study of shared clonotypes between healthy human individuals (dated by TCRdb to the early 2020s). Libraries were prepared through the immunoSEQ multiplex PCR assay. Drawn from immuneACCESS, this table holds only the in-frame rearrangements with V and J called that TCRdb kept. Clones are partly lost; checked studies trace under half to an unresolved V gene and leave the rest unexplained. This sample has more than 2 million clones in its table, and just under 95% of those were observed once. Together, the top ten hold 0.9% to 1.4% of the sample. CD8 naive samples consisted of CD45RO-negative cells that were positively selected for CCR7, yielding a CD45RA+CCR7+ population without TemRA cells. The sample comprised naive CD8+ T cells sorted from blood. Per the publication, the cell subset or site label means: CD45RA+CCR7+. Receptors were obtained from a man aged 18 to 30 in good health.

The rearrangement joins TRBV5-6 to TRBJ1-1; 11 bases are a match to TRBD1. The CDR3 contains 17 residues. Germline V gene lookup returns CDR1 SGHDT and CDR2 YYEEEE. V was clipped by 4 bases and J by 0 bases; unmatched bases: 8. CDR3 bases: TGTGCCAGCAGCCTGGGGACAGGGGGGTTCATGAACACTGAAGCTTTCTTT. Its translation: CASSLGTGGFMNTEAFF.

The chain carries TRBV5-4 and TRBJ2-7; no definite D call. Trimming pared 1 base from V and 1 base from J, leaving 9 bases between. This CDR3 comprises 14 residues. Germline V CDR1 and CDR2: SGHNT, YYREEE (reference sequence). CDR3 protein: CASSLWAVSYEQYF. DNA for the CDR3: TGTGCCAGCAGCTTGTGGGCAGTTTCCTACGAGCAGTACTTC.